These T cell receptor beta chains were read from a single sample in a study of shared clonotypes between healthy human individuals. Measured with immunoSEQ multiplex PCR; TCRdb has only the in-frame clones, and not every one. The sample lists millions of clones; roughly 95% were seen once. Sequencing was done on a sample of naive CD8+ T cells sorted from blood. The receptors were gathered from a man between 18 and 29 years old in good health. Both conserved end residues are part of each CDR3. A D gene is named only where the DNA matches it firmly. A clone size is listed for some rows: how often the clone was seen (once, few, many), or a class if it is expanded.

cdr3_aa cdr3_nt clone_size j_call v_call d_call
CASSLGPLPREQYF TGTGCCAGCAGCTTAGGGCCCCTTCCGAGGGAGCAGTACTTC . TRBJ2-7 TRBV7-8 .
CASSLGLGSSYEQYF TGTGCCAGCAGTTTAGGCTTGGGGAGCTCCTACGAGCAGTACTTC . TRBJ2-7 TRBV27 .
CASSESGGSYEQYF TGTGCCAGCAGCGAATCAGGGGGCTCCTACGAGCAGTACTTC once TRBJ2-7 TRBV9 TRBD1
CASSPGQGEVYNEQFF TGTGCCAGCTCACCGGGACAGGGGGAGGTCTACAATGAGCAGTTCTTC . TRBJ2-1 TRBV18 TRBD1
CASGPDPSRTEAFF TGTGCCAGTGGCCCGGATCCAAGTCGGACTGAAGCTTTCTTT . TRBJ1-1 TRBV19 .
CASSLERSPYNEQFF TGTGCCAGCAGTTTAGAGCGGAGCCCCTACAATGAGCAGTTCTTC . TRBJ2-1 TRBV27 .
CASRGRIAGLQETQYF TGCGCCAGCAGGGGGAGAATAGCGGGGCTCCAAGAGACCCAGTACTTC . TRBJ2-5 TRBV5-1 TRBD2
CASRVDGSSYNEQFF TGTGCCAGCAGGGTCGACGGGAGCTCCTACAATGAGCAGTTCTTC . TRBJ2-1 TRBV2 .
CASSLYEPTTDTQYF TGTGCCAGCAGTTTATACGAACCCACCACAGATACGCAGTATTTT . TRBJ2-3 TRBV27 .
CASSLVSGGPSGNEQFF TGTGCCAGCAGCTTAGTCAGCGGGGGTCCGTCAGGCAATGAGCAGTTCTTC once TRBJ2-1 TRBV7-9 TRBD2
CASSPLAETDTQYF TGTGCCAGCAGCCCACTAGCGGAGACAGATACGCAGTATTTT . TRBJ2-3 TRBV4-2 TRBD2
CASSPKGVSGNTIYF TGTGCCAGCAGCCCGAAAGGGGTTTCCGGAAACACCATATATTTT . TRBJ1-3 TRBV7-9 .
CASSSGLTENTGELFF TGTGCCAGCAGCTCCGGACTTACGGAGAACACCGGGGAGCTGTTTTTT . TRBJ2-2 TRBV7-8 .
CASSLARSYEQYF TGTGCCAGCAGTTTGGCTAGGAGTTACGAGCAGTACTTC . TRBJ2-7 TRBV27 .
CASSPDSYNSPLHF TGTGCCAGCAGCCCGGACAGCTATAATTCACCCCTCCACTTT . TRBJ1-6 TRBV5-4 .
CASSLAGFTATSTDTQYF TGTGCCAGCAGCTTAGCAGGTTTCACAGCGACTAGCACAGATACGCAGTATTTT . TRBJ2-3 TRBV7-9 .
CASSPEYLQGTGELFF TGTGCCAGCAGCCCGGAATATTTACAGGGTACCGGGGAGCTGTTTTTT once TRBJ2-2 TRBV7-8 .
CASSIMVPGSNYGYTF TGTGCCAGTAGTATTATGGTTCCGGGGAGTAACTATGGCTACACCTTC . TRBJ1-2 TRBV19 .
CASSQGPGARTEAFF TGCGCCAGCAGCCAAGGGCCGGGGGCGAGAACTGAAGCTTTCTTT . TRBJ1-1 TRBV4-3 .
CATSGWGTGGHNEQFF TGTGCCACCAGCGGCTGGGGGACAGGGGGTCACAATGAGCAGTTCTTC once TRBJ2-1 TRBV15 TRBD1